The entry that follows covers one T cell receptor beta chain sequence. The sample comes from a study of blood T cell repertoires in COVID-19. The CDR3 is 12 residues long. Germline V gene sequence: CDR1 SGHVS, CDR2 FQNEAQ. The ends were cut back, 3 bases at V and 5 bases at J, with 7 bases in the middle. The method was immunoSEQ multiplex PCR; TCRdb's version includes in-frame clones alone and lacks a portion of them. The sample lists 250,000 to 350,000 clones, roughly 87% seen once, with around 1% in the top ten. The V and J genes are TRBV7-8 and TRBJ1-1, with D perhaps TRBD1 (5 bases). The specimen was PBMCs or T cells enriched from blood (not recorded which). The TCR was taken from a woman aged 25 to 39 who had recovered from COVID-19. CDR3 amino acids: CASSFQGTEAFF. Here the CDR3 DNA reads TGTGCCAGCAGCTTTCAGGGAACTGAAGCTTTCTTT.